The 32 T cell receptor beta chains below all came from one sample that was sequenced in a study of CD8+CD57+ T cells in acquired aplastic anemia. Patients selected for sequencing had displayed CD8+CD57+ cell expansion by flow cytometry. Investigators profiled TCR beta VDJ and CDR3 from genomic DNA template. TCRdb fed the reads into MiXCR, producing one record per CDR3 protein. The data show some 120,000 distinct CDR3 sequences, over 30% seen once. Sequencing was carried out using sorted CD4+, CD8+, or CD8+CD57+ T cells (not recorded which) from PBMCs. Source of these receptors: a human donor with aplastic anemia.

This clonotype came up many times. The chain combines TRBV20-1 with TRBJ2-3; 11 nucleotides align to TRBD2. There are 16 residues in the CDR3. Germline V gene lookup returns CDR1 DFQATT and CDR2 SNEGSKA (reference sequence). The V and J ends lost 3 bases and 3 bases, in that order; junction bases with no gene match: 8. The CDR3 DNA reads TGCAGTGCTAGGAACCTAGCGGGGGGAATAACAGATACGCAGTATTTT. This codes for CSARNLAGGITDTQYF.

This clonotype appeared many times. V gene TRBV5-1 combines with J gene TRBJ2-1; 7 bases agree with TRBD1. This CDR3 spans 14 amino acids. J lost 5 bases, V lost 6 bases, and 8 bases had no gene match. CDR1 and CDR2 (germline): SGHRS, YFSETQ. The CDR3 DNA is TGCGCCAGCACGCCGGGACAGAACAACAATGAGCAGTTCTTC. This translates into CASTPGQNNNEQFF.

This clonotype was seen repeatedly, ten times or more. V gene TRBV10-3 combines with J gene TRBJ1-1; the match to TRBD1 covers 8 bases. J lost 6 bases, V lost 6 bases, and 12 bases had no gene match. Germline assignment: CDR1 ENHRY and CDR2 SYGVKD. The length of the CDR3 is 15 residues. CDR3 sequence reads: CAISSNRGEFAEAFF. The CDR3 bases are TGTGCCATCAGCTCTAACAGGGGGGAGTTCGCTGAAGCTTTCTTT.

The rearrangement uses TRBV9 and TRBJ2-7; 10 nucleotides align to TRBD1. This CDR3 comprises 14 residues. The germline gives CDR1 SGDLS, CDR2 YYNGEE. Trimming took 0 bases from V and 6 from J; bases not matched to a gene: 3. CDR3 coding DNA: TGTGCCAGCAGCGTAGCTGGACAGGGGGGCGAGCAGTACTTC. Its translation: CASSVAGQGGEQYF.

The chain is built from TRBV10-3 and TRBJ2-7, with D possibly matching TRBD1 (6 bases). Per the germline V gene, CDR1 is ENHRY and CDR2 is SYGVKD. V lost 10 bases, J lost 3 bases, and 16 bases lay in between. The CDR3 contains 13 residues. The CDR3 DNA reads TGTGCCACAGCCGGGACACCAAGCTACGAGCAGTACTTC. Translation gives CATAGTPSYEQYF.

This clonotype ranks as medium-sized. The genes are TRBV7-6 and TRBJ1-2, with 7 bases lining up with TRBD1. Germline lookup yields CDR1 SGHVS and CDR2 FNYEAQ. The CDR3 is 13 residues long. V dropped 5 bases and J dropped 2; count of bases not matched to a gene: 2. CDR3 residues: CASSPTGNYGYTF. CDR3 coding DNA: TGTGCCAGCAGCCCGACAGGGAACTATGGCTACACCTTC. Combining the CDR3 with reference TRBV7-6 and TRBJ1-2 gives the whole variable domain GAGVSQSPRYKVTKRGQDVALRCDPISGHVSLYWYRQALGQGPEFLTYFNYEAQQDKSGLPNDRFSAERPEGSISTLTIQRTEQRDSAMYRCASSPTGNYGYTFGSGTRLTVV.

By share of the sample, this clonotype is medium-sized. The chain is built from TRBV7-9 and TRBJ2-7; D not certain. The CDR3 length is 12 residues. Trimming shortened V by 2 bases and J by 2 bases, and 4 bases separated the two germline ends. CDR1 is SEHNR and CDR2 is FQNEAQ in the germline V gene (reference sequence). CDR3 DNA sequence: TGTGCCAGCAGCTTAAATCCCTACGAGCAGTACTTC. This translates into CASSLNPYEQYF.

The table lists this clonotype with many counts. The rearrangement links TRBV20-1 to TRBJ1-2, with D tentatively TRBD1 (6 bases). Germline V gene data show CDR1 as DFQATT and CDR2 as SNEGSKA (reference sequence). The CDR3 has 13 amino acids. The ends were cut back, 6 bases at V and 3 bases at J, with 14 bases in the middle. The CDR3 loop is CSAWGARDYGYTF. The CDR3, as DNA: TGCAGTGCGTGGGGGGCCCGGGACTATGGCTACACCTTC.

This clonotype was counted ten times or more. The chain joins TRBV19 to TRBJ1-2; TRBD1 is a possible D gene (5 bases). V lost 6 bases, J lost 0 bases, and 14 bases lay in between. CDR3 length: 15 residues. Per the germline V gene, CDR1 is LNHDA and CDR2 is SQIVND (reference sequence). Written as DNA, the CDR3 is TGTGCCAGTAGCCCTTGGGGGAACTCTAACTATGGCTACACCTTC. Residues: CASSPWGNSNYGYTF. Drawing the rest from reference TRBV19 and TRBJ1-2, the complete variable domain is DGGITQSPKYLFRKEGQNVTLSCEQNLNHDAMYWYRQDPGQGLRLIYYSQIVNDFQKGDIAEGYSVSREKKESFPLTVTSAQKNPTAFYLCASSPWGNSNYGYTFGSGTRLTVV.

The chain has TRBV10-3 and TRBJ1-6; 7 bases are shared with TRBD1. V lost 3 bases, J lost 7 bases, and 6 bases stayed unmatched. Per germline, CDR1 ENHRY and CDR2 SYGVKD. This CDR3 has 15 residues. The CDR3 spells CAISEGTAKNSPLHF. The CDR3 bases are TGTGCCATCAGTGAAGGGACAGCGAAGAATTCACCCCTCCACTTT.

In this sample, this clonotype turned up many times. The chain joins TRBV5-1 to TRBJ1-2; D call uncertain. V lost 0 bases, J lost 8 bases, and 8 bases lay in between. Germline-derived CDR1 and CDR2 are SGHRS and YFSETQ. The CDR3 is 12 residues long. Here the CDR3 reads CASSLAEAGYTF. The DNA for the CDR3 is TGCGCCAGCAGCTTGGCAGAGGCCGGCTACACCTTC.

Ten or more counts support this clonotype. V and J are TRBV20-1 and TRBJ2-3, with 7 bases fitting TRBD1. Germline V gene data show CDR1 as DFQATT and CDR2 as SNEGSKA (reference sequence). Losses at the gene ends were 6 bases for V and 0 bases for J; bases not matched to a gene: 6. The CDR3 runs to 14 residues. The CDR3 DNA follows: TGCAGTGCCAAAAGGGGGCCTAGCACAGATACGCAGTATTTT. Amino acids: CSAKRGPSTDTQYF.

This clonotype was counted between two and nine times. The CDR3 coding sequence is TGTGCCAGCAGCTTGGGCAACGAGCAGTACTTC. Amino acid sequence: CASSLGNEQYF. V is TRBV5-6 and J is TRBJ2-7; D not resolved. V lost 0 bases to trimming and J lost 5 bases, with 3 bases between them. The CDR3 consists of 11 residues. Germline V gene data show CDR1 as SGHDT and CDR2 as YYEEEE.

This clonotype was detected many times. The rearrangement joins TRBV6-2 or TRBV6-3 to TRBJ2-7; D possibly uses TRBD1 or TRBD2 (5 bases each). With 7 bases removed from V and 5 bases from J, the gap between germline ends came to 15 bases. This CDR3 has 13 residues. Germline V lookup: CDR1 MNHEY, CDR2 SVGEGT. For the CDR3, the DNA is TGTGCCAGCAATGGGGGAGTTCGGAACGAGCAGTACTTC. This encodes CASNGGVRNEQYF.

The chain links TRBV11-2 to TRBJ1-5, with D hard to call. Germline CDR1 reads SGHAT; CDR2 reads FQNNGV. CDR3 length: 16 residues. V shed 1 base and J shed 4 bases, with 14 bases lying between them. The CDR3 nucleotides read TGTGCCAGCAGCTTAGGGAGGGCGGAAGGGAATCAGCCCCAGCATTTT. This encodes CASSLGRAEGNQPQHF. Full variable domain (outside the CDR3, taken from reference TRBV11-2 and TRBJ1-5): EAGVAQSPRYKIIEKRQSVAFWCNPISGHATLYWYQQILGQGPKLLIQFQNNGVVDDSQLPKDRFSAERLKGVDSTLKIQPAKLEDSAVYLCASSLGRAEGNQPQHFGDGTRLSIL.

For this clonotype: A read error may be the cause here, since a much bigger clone is one base away. The rearrangement uses TRBV6-1 and TRBJ1-2; 7 bases are a match to TRBD1. CDR1 is MNHNS, CDR2 SASEGT, per germline. The CDR3 has 15 amino acids. CDR3 sequence (DNA): TGTGCCAGCACGGGGGGGACAGTAGCTAACTATGGCTGCACCTTC. As protein: CASTGGTVANYGCTF.

This clonotype was seen ten or more times. The rearrangement uses TRBV7-9 and TRBJ1-5; 9 bases agree with TRBD1. V shed 6 bases, J shed 1 base, and the junction held 4 bases outside the gene matches. The CDR3 is 15 amino acids. Germline-derived CDR1 and CDR2 are SEHNR and FQNEAQ (reference sequence). The CDR3: CASSSGTGSNQPQHF. CDR3 DNA: TGTGCCAGCAGTTCCGGGACAGGGAGCAATCAGCCCCAGCATTTT.

This clonotype was detected many times. The chain recombines TRBV11-2 with TRBJ2-4; 7 bases match TRBD1. Looked up from germline, CDR1 is SGHAT and CDR2 is FQNNGV. V was clipped by 0 bases and J by 0 bases; unmatched bases: 8. The CDR3 has 18 residues. The chain's CDR3 is CASSLDLSQGVAKNIQYF. CDR3 DNA: TGTGCCAGCAGCTTAGACCTTAGTCAGGGGGTAGCCAAAAACATTCAGTACTTC.

This clonotype has ten or more counts. J is TRBJ2-7 and V is TRBV6-1; D is possibly TRBD2 (6 bases). Trimming pared 6 bases from V and 3 bases from J, leaving 15 bases between. This CDR3 comprises 14 residues. CDR1 and CDR2 (germline): MNHNS, SASEGT. The CDR3 DNA reads as TGTGCCAGCAGGGACTACCGGGCTCACTACGAGCAGTACTTC. This encodes CASRDYRAHYEQYF.

A few counts support this clonotype. V gene TRBV10-3 combines with J gene TRBJ1-5, with 9 positions matching TRBD1. Germline CDR1 ENHRY, CDR2 SYGVKD. The CDR3 runs to 13 residues. The V and J ends lost 5 bases and 7 bases, in that order; junction bases with no gene match: 3. CDR3 sequence reads: CAISQTGGQPQHF. The CDR3 coding sequence is TGTGCCATCAGTCAGACAGGGGGGCAGCCCCAGCATTTT.

V and J are TRBV12-3 or TRBV12-4 and TRBJ2-7; D possibly corresponds to TRBD1 (5 bases). The germline V and J ends were trimmed by 6 bases and 4 bases, with 10 bases remaining between them. The CDR3 covers 12 residues. The CDR3 region has the DNA TGTGCCAGCAGAGATAGACAGTACGAGCAGTACTTC. Amino acids: CASRDRQYEQYF.

The genes are TRBV6-1 and TRBJ2-7; 9 bases map to TRBD1. Germline V gives CDR1 MNHNS, CDR2 SASEGT. J was trimmed by 7 bases and V by 6 bases; bases with no gene match: 10. The CDR3 length is 14 residues. CDR3 bases: TGTGCCAGCAGCCCAGGGACAGGGAAACGAGAGCAGTACTTC. It translates to CASSPGTGKREQYF.

The rearrangement links TRBV4-1 to TRBJ1-4, with D maybe TRBD1 (5 bases). This CDR3 has 18 amino acids. In germline, CDR1 is MGHRA, CDR2 YSYEKL. Deletions cut 4 bases from V and 0 bases from J, with 18 bases between. DNA of the CDR3: TGCGCCAGCAGCCCGGGGGTCATGACAATTGCAACTAATGAAAAACTGTTTTTT. Its translation: CASSPGVMTIATNEKLFF.

In regard to this clonotype: One junction end disagrees with the germline gene, perhaps due to a read error. The chain employs TRBV7-2 and TRBJ1-5, with no clear D. Germline values: CDR1 SGHTA, CDR2 FQGNSA. This CDR3 is built from 13 residues. The CDR3 loop reads CASCLRSNQPQHF. In DNA, the CDR3 is TGTGCCAGCTGCTTGCGTAGCAATCAGCCCCAGCATTTT.

A few counts support this clonotype. The V call is TRBV5-1, the J call TRBJ2-1, with TRBD2 matching 14 bases. The CDR3 covers 17 residues. After removal of 2 bases from V and 4 bases from J, the junction contained 5 bases not matched to a gene. CDR1 SGHRS and CDR2 YFSETQ come from the germline V gene. CDR3 in amino acids: CASSFWTSGGLYNEQFF. The DNA of the CDR3 is TGCGCCAGCAGCTTTTGGACTAGCGGGGGGCTTTACAATGAGCAGTTCTTC.

This clonotype appeared once. The gene calls are TRBV7-9 and TRBJ2-7; D ambiguous. V was cut by 8 bases and J by 2 bases, with 7 bases left in between. The CDR3 contains 11 residues. Germline CDR1 reads SEHNR; CDR2 reads FQNEAQ (reference sequence). The CDR3 DNA reads as TGTGCCAGCGCGGATACCTACGAGCAGTACTTC. Amino acids: CASADTYEQYF.

This clonotype has ten or more counts. The V and J genes are TRBV15 and TRBJ2-3; D might be TRBD2 (6 bases). Germline V gives CDR1 LNHNV, CDR2 YYDKDF (reference sequence). The CDR3 totals 16 residues. Trimming took off 2 bases at V and 1 base at J, with 13 bases between the two ends. CDR3 residues: CATSRTSSFGTDTQYF. The CDR3 bases are TGTGCCACCAGCAGAACTAGCTCCTTCGGCACAGATACGCAGTATTTT.

The chain joins TRBV7-9 to TRBJ1-2; no reliable D call. The CDR3 runs 13 residues. Trimming removed 0 bases at V and 1 base at J, with 3 bases between. Germline CDR1 and CDR2: SEHNR and FQNEAQ (reference sequence). CDR3 nucleotides: TGTGCCAGCAGCTTAGCAGATAACTATGGCTACACCTTC. Its protein is CASSLADNYGYTF. Based on the CDR3 plus reference TRBV7-9 and TRBJ1-2, the full variable domain is DTGVSQNPRHKITKRGQNVTFRCDPISEHNRLYWYRQTLGQGPEFLTYFQNEAQLEKSRLLSDRFSAERPKGSFSTLEIQRTEQGDSAMYLCASSLADNYGYTFGSGTRLTVV.

This clonotype was seen at least ten times. Compared with germline, one end of the junction differs, possibly owing to a read error. V usage is TRBV20-1 and J usage is TRBJ1-6; possible D gene TRBD1, 5 bases. Germline V CDR1 and CDR2: DFQATT, SNEGSKA (reference sequence). This CDR3 has 16 residues. CDR3: CGARDLGDSYNSPLHF. CDR3 DNA: TGCGGTGCTAGAGACTTGGGGGACTCCTATAATTCACCCCTCCACTTT.

There are many counts of this clonotype. V is TRBV20-1 and J is TRBJ1-1, with 7 bases aligning to TRBD1. Trimming took 3 bases from V and 4 from J; bases not matched to a gene: 8. This CDR3 has 14 residues. Germline V gene lookup returns CDR1 DFQATT and CDR2 SNEGSKA (reference sequence). As DNA, the CDR3 is TGCAGTGCTAGGCACCAGGGGGGAATCACTGAAGCTTTCTTT. Translated: CSARHQGGITEAFF.

Worth noting for this clonotype: This sequence may be a read error, since a much larger clone differs from it by one base. This sequence joins TRBV24-1 and TRBJ1-3; D not resolved. The CDR3 totals 13 residues. Germline V gene data show CDR1 as KGHDR and CDR2 as SFDVKD. V lost 6 bases and J 2 bases, leaving 7 bases between the germline ends. The CDR3 reads CATSTNAGNTIYF. CDR3 coding DNA: TGTGCCACCAGTACCAACGCTGGAAACACCATATATTTT.

In regard to this clonotype: This may stem from a read error, because a much larger clone lies one nucleotide away. CDR3 DNA sequence: TGCACCAGCAGCCTTCACAGGGCAACTGACTATGGCTACACCTTC. Translation: CTSSLHRATDYGYTF. V and J are TRBV4-1 and TRBJ1-2, with D tentatively TRBD1 (6 bases). The CDR3 extends over 15 amino acids. Germline V gene lookup returns CDR1 MGHRA and CDR2 YSYEKL.